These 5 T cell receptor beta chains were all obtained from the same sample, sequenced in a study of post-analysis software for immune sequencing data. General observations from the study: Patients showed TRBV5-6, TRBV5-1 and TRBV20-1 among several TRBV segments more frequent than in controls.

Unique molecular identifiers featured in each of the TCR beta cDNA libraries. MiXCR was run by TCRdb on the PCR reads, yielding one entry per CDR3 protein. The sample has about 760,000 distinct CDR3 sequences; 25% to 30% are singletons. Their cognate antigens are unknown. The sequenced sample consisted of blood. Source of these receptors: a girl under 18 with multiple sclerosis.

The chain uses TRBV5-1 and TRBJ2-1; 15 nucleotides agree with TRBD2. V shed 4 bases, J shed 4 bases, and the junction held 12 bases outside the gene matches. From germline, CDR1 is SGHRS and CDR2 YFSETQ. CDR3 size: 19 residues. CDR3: CASSAGLAGGRYVYNEQFF. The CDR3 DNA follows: TGCGCCAGCAGCGCGGGACTAGCGGGGGGCCGATACGTTTACAATGAGCAGTTCTTC.

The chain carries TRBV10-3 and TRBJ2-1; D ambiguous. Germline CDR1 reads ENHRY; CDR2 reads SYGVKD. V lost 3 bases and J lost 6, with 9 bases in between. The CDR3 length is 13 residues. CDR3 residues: CAISDGRGNEQFF. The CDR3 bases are TGTGCCATCAGTGATGGTAGAGGCAATGAGCAGTTCTTC.

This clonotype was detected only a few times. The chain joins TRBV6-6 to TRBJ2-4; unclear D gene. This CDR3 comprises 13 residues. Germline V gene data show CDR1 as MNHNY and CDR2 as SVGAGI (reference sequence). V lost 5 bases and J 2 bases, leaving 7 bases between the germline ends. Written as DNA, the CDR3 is TGTGCCAGCAGTGATGGATCCAAAAACATTCAGTACTTC. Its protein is CASSDGSKNIQYF.

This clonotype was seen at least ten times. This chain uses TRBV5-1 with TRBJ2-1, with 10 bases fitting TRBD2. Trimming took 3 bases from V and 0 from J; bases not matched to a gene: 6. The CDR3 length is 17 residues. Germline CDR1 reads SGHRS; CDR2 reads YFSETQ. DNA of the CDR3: TGCGCCAGCAGCTCCTCACCTAGCGGGAGCTCCTACAATGAGCAGTTCTTC. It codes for CASSSSPSGSSYNEQFF.

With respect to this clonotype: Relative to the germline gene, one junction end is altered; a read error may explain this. In DNA, the CDR3 is TGCAGTGCGAGAGGACAGGGGGCGATTAACAATCAGCCCCAGCATTTT. Encoded protein: CSARGQGAINNQPQHF. The rearrangement joins TRBV20-1 to TRBJ1-5; 11 bases fit TRBD1. Germline CDR1 and CDR2: DFQATT and SNEGSKA (reference sequence). The length of the CDR3 is 16 residues.